A selection of T cell receptor beta chains follows, all from one sample in a study of CD8 T cells in ankylosing spondylitis. TCRdb called the 5' RACE reads again in MiXCR, with one record for every CDR3 protein. The profile shows some 200,000 distinct CDR3 sequences, about 18% of them singletons. The sequenced material came from blood, either unsorted or a sorted T cell fraction (not recorded which). These receptors were taken from a male donor aged 10-29 years with ankylosing spondylitis or in good health (not recorded which). Both conserved end residues are part of each CDR3. Each record gives: V gene, D gene, J gene, clone size, CDR3 DNA, CDR3 protein. D genes are given only for firm matches. Clone size appears in some rows only: once, few, many, or a class for an expanded clone.

>TRBV7-3|TRBD2|TRBJ2-1|many
TGTGCCAGCAGCTTAGCGGGAGAAGGACACAATGAGCAGTTCTTC
CASSLAGEGHNEQFF
>TRBV18|NA|TRBJ2-1|many
TGTGCCAGCTCACCACTGAGATTATCTGAGCAGTTCTTC
CASSPLRLSEQFF
>TRBV5-1|TRBD1|TRBJ2-2|many
TGCGCCAGCAGAGGACAGGGCTTCACCGGGGAGCTGTTTTTT
CASRGQGFTGELFF
>TRBV27|NA|TRBJ2-3|many
TGTGCCAGCAGTCACGGGGTAGGGACAGATACGCAGTATTTT
CASSHGVGTDTQYF
>TRBV11-2|NA|TRBJ2-5|many
TGTGCCAGCAGCGTGACGGAGGAGACCCAGTACTTC
CASSVTEETQYF
>TRBV6-4|TRBD2|TRBJ2-2|NA
TGTGCCAGCAGTTACGGGACTAGCGGGGCGAACACCGGGGAGCTGTTTTTT
CASSYGTSGANTGELFF
>TRBV5-1|NA|TRBJ2-7|many
TGCGCCAGCAGCTTGGGGCAACGTGGGGAGCAGTACTTC
CASSLGQRGEQYF
>TRBV20-1|TRBD2|TRBJ2-7|many
TGCAGTGCTAGAGGGGGGGTTAGCGGGAGGGCAAACTCCTACGAGCAGTACTTC
CSARGGVSGRANSYEQYF
>TRBV5-1|NA|TRBJ2-3|many
TGCGCCAGCAGCACCGGGACTTACTCCCTGGAGGATACGCAGTATTTT
CASSTGTYSLEDTQYF
>TRBV19|TRBD1|TRBJ1-5|many
TGTGCCAGTAGTATCAGGGGGAGTCAGCCCCAGCATTTT
CASSIRGSQPQHF